This TCR beta chain derives from a study of monozygotic twins with inflammatory bowel disease. The template switching step added UMIs that contained a 6-nucleotide sample barcode. TCRdb reprocessed the 5' RACE reads and stores each CDR3 protein as one record, lacking DNA. The sample has about 160,000 distinct CDR3 sequences. Specimen: blood. The sequence came from a human donor with ulcerative colitis or Crohn's disease, or a healthy co-twin of an affected twin (not recorded which).

The CDR3 is CASRLKDGVAGWGETQYF. The rearrangement links TRBV5-1 to TRBJ2-5; TCRdb returns TRBD2, unconfirmable since there is no DNA. This CDR3 has 18 amino acids. The germline V gene has CDR1 SGHRS and CDR2 YFSETQ.